This TCR beta chain was identified in a study of shared clonotypes between healthy human individuals. Study conclusions and caveats: Sharing across a handful of donors was seen in around 5% of naive CD4 clonotypes.

It was CD45RO-negative cells, positively selected for CCR7, that made up naive CD8 cells, with terminally differentiated effector memory CD45RA+ cells excluded. All donors were healthy HIV-negative adults lacking recent acute infections or vaccinations. This clone has only one observation. Its cognate antigen is unknown. Measured with immunoSEQ multiplex PCR; TCRdb has only the in-frame clones, and not every one. The data hold hundreds of thousands of clones, with nearly 95% observed a single time. The V gene lost 10 bases and the J gene lost 0 bases, with 7 bases spanning the gap. The germline V gene has CDR1 MNHEY and CDR2 SMNVEV (reference sequence). CDR3 size: 11 residues.

The TCR originated in a man aged 25 to 40 in good health. The V gene is TRBV27, the J gene TRBJ2-7; D gene ambiguous. The specimen was naive CD8+ T cells sorted from blood. The CDR3, as DNA: TGTGCCACCGGAAGCTCCTACGAGCAGTACTTC. Protein sequence: CATGSSYEQYF.